One and the same sample provided the 6 T cell receptor beta chains below, sequenced in a study of T cell responses to AZD1222 COVID-19 vaccine. Sequencing was performed with immunoSEQ multiplex PCR; in TCRdb, only in-frame clones are kept and a portion is missing. The table lists 250,000 to 300,000 clones, 90% to 95% of them singletons, with roughly 0.5% in the top ten. Sequencing was performed on peripheral blood, taken 28 days after the second AZD1222 dose. Receptors were obtained from an adult who received the AZD1222 COVID-19 vaccine.

Concerning this clone: Other DNA sequences in this specimen translate into the identical CDR3. The rearrangement joins TRBV7-3 to TRBJ1-1, with TRBD1 as a possible D gene (5 bases). The ends were cut back, 5 bases at V and 0 bases at J, with 7 bases in the middle. This CDR3 is 13 amino acids long. Germline V gene data show CDR1 as SGHTA and CDR2 as FQGTGA. The DNA of the CDR3 is TGTGCCAGCAGCGAGACAGTGAACACTGAAGCTTTCTTT. It codes for CASSETVNTEAFF.

The genes are TRBV6-5 and TRBJ2-3; D is unclear. This CDR3 has 15 residues. Trimming removed 2 bases at V and 0 bases at J, with 9 bases between. The germline V gene has CDR1 MNHEY and CDR2 SVGAGI. The CDR3 reads CASSYRASSTDTQYF. The CDR3 nucleotides are TGTGCCAGCAGTTACAGGGCTTCTAGCACAGATACGCAGTATTTT.

The chain uses TRBV19 and TRBJ1-1; possibly TRBD1 for D (6 bases). The ends were cut back, 7 bases at V and 3 bases at J, with 18 bases in the middle. The CDR3 has 15 amino acids. CDR1 LNHDA and CDR2 SQIVND come from the germline V gene (reference sequence). CDR3 region: CASTRMGGQYTEAFF. CDR3 nucleotides: TGTGCCAGTACCCGCATGGGCGGACAGTACACTGAAGCTTTCTTT.

The V call is TRBV3-1 (or the pseudogene TRBV3-2), the J call TRBJ2-5, with 9 positions matching TRBD2. The V segment lost 1 base and the J segment 5 bases; nucleotides outside the gene matches: 11. Germline V gene data show CDR1 as LGHDT and CDR2 as YNNKEL (reference sequence). This CDR3 contains 17 residues. The CDR3 here is CASSQGRKRGEWETQYF. Here the CDR3 DNA reads TGTGCCAGCAGCCAAGGGAGGAAGCGGGGGGAGTGGGAGACCCAGTACTTC.

The chain links TRBV12-3 or TRBV12-4 to TRBJ2-7; D is perhaps TRBD2 (5 bases). This CDR3 has 13 amino acids. V was shortened by 3 bases and J by 1 base, with 7 bases between the two germline ends. The CDR3 DNA sequence: TGTGCCAGCAGTTTTTGGGAGTCCTACGAGCAGTACTTC. Protein: CASSFWESYEQYF.

The chain couples TRBV5-1 to TRBJ1-6; D not certain. This CDR3 region has 14 residues. V was pared by 4 bases and J by 4 bases, with 9 bases between. Per the germline V gene, CDR1 is SGHRS and CDR2 is YFSETQ. In DNA form, the CDR3 reads TGCGCCAGCAGCCCCCTCTCATATAATTCACCCCTCCACTTT. It codes for CASSPLSYNSPLHF.